Listed below are T cell receptor beta chains from one sample, sequenced in a study of blood T cells in healthy people across ages. TCRdb passed the 5' RACE reads through MiXCR, listing each CDR3 protein once. The table includes approximately 690,000 distinct CDR3 sequences, roughly 53% detected once. The sample consisted of blood. The receptor source for this set is a man aged 55 to 70 in good health. Both conserved end residues are part of each CDR3. The D gene is left open where the match is weak. Where a row states a size, it is once, few, many or the class of an expanded clone; other rows omit it.

size,D,J,V,DNA,CDR3
NA,TRBD1,TRBJ2-1,TRBV11-2,TGTGCCAGCAGCTTAGAATGGACAGGGGGCGTAGGGTCCTACAATGAGCAGTTCTTC,CASSLEWTGGVGSYNEQFF
NA,NA,TRBJ2-1,TRBV6-5,TGTGCCAGCACTCTGAGTCTAGATTCCTACAATGAGCAGTTCTTC,CASTLSLDSYNEQFF
few,TRBD1,TRBJ1-6,TRBV18,TGTGCCAGCTCTCAGGGGGGAACCTATAATTCACCCCTCCACTTT,CASSQGGTYNSPLHF
NA,TRBD1,TRBJ2-7,TRBV14,TGTGCCAGCAGCCAAGACTACAGGGGCTACGAGCAGTACTTC,CASSQDYRGYEQYF
few,TRBD1,TRBJ2-6,TRBV7-9,TGTGCCACCGAGGACAGGGGTTATTCTGGGGCCAACGTCCTGACTTTC,CATEDRGYSGANVLTF
once,TRBD1,TRBJ2-2,TRBV12-3/TRBV12-4,TGTGCCAGCAGTTGGGGACAGGGGAAGACCGGGGAGCTGTTTTTT,CASSWGQGKTGELFF
NA,NA,TRBJ2-5,TRBV7-7,TGTGCCAGCAGCTTAGCATTATCGGGGGGCTGGGAGACCCAGTACTTC,CASSLALSGGWETQYF
NA,NA,TRBJ1-4,TRBV11-2,TGTGCCAGCAGCCGGACCTGGGGGGAAAAACTGTTTTTT,CASSRTWGEKLFF
NA,NA,TRBJ1-1,TRBV13,TGTGCCAGCAGACCCCCGGAAGGCGGGAACACTGAAGCTTTCTTT,CASRPPEGGNTEAFF
NA,NA,TRBJ2-5,TRBV27,TGTGCCAGCAGTCCGCCGTACCAAGAGACCCAGTACTTC,CASSPPYQETQYF
NA,NA,TRBJ1-2,TRBV27,TGTGCCAGCAGTTTGAAGGGCACGGGCTATGGCTACACCTTC,CASSLKGTGYGYTF
NA,NA,TRBJ2-5,TRBV6-6,TGTGCCAGCAGCCCACAGGCGTACCAAGAGACCCAGTACTTC,CASSPQAYQETQYF
NA,NA,TRBJ1-1,TRBV19,TGTGCCAGTAGTATAGAGGGTTACACTGAAGCTTTCTTT,CASSIEGYTEAFF
NA,TRBD2,TRBJ2-3,TRBV12-3/TRBV12-4,TGTGCCAGTGCCCGGGGGGAAAAGGATACGCAGTATTTT,CASARGEKDTQYF
NA,NA,TRBJ1-1,TRBV20-1,TGCAGTGCCCCGGGTTGGAACACTGAAGCTTTCTTT,CSAPGWNTEAFF
once,TRBD1,TRBJ2-5,TRBV12-3/TRBV12-4,TGTGCCAGCACCAAGGCAGGGGGTGGAGAGACCCAGTACTTC,CASTKAGGGETQYF
NA,NA,TRBJ2-7,TRBV20-1,TGCAGTGCCAATGACGGACAGCATTACGAGCAGTACTTC,CSANDGQHYEQYF
few,TRBD1,TRBJ2-3,TRBV29-1,TGCAGCGTCGAAACAGGGGGCCTAGGAGATACGCAGTATTTT,CSVETGGLGDTQYF